One and the same sample provided the 26 T cell receptor beta chains below, sequenced in a study of shared clonotypes between healthy human individuals. Profiled with immunoSEQ multiplex PCR; TCRdb holds only in-frame clones, not every one. The sample includes approximately 1,500,000 clones, about 96% seen only once; the top ten take 0.95% to 1.5%. The sample was naive CD4+ T cells sorted from blood. Specified subset: CD45RA+ positively selected. The receptors come from a man younger than 40 in good health.

The chain employs TRBV25-1 and TRBJ1-2; D is unclear. V lost 2 bases and J lost 7, with 5 bases in between. Germline CDR1 and CDR2: MGHDK and SYGVNS. CDR3 size: 11 residues. CDR3 loop: CASSEASGYTF. The CDR3 DNA is TGTGCCAGCAGTGAAGCTAGTGGCTACACCTTC.

V and J are TRBV11-2 and TRBJ1-4, with D perhaps matching TRBD1 (5 bases). The V end was cut by 4 bases, the J end by 8 bases, with 20 bases between. The CDR3 extends over 16 amino acids. The germline V gene has CDR1 SGHAT and CDR2 FQNNGV. The CDR3 is CASSSPAPGRHEKLFF. In nucleotides, the CDR3 is TGTGCCAGCAGCTCCCCTGCTCCAGGGCGCCACGAAAAACTGTTTTTT.

V usage is TRBV7-3 and J usage is TRBJ2-7, with TRBD2 matching 10 bases. This CDR3 comprises 18 residues. The J segment lost 0 bases and the V segment lost 0 bases, leaving 8 bases of the junction unmatched. Germline values: CDR1 SGHTA, CDR2 FQGTGA. CDR3 DNA: TGTGCCAGCAGCTTAACAGCGGGAGGGCCACTTAGCTCCTACGAGCAGTACTTC. Encoded protein: CASSLTAGGPLSSYEQYF.

The chain carries TRBV4-2 and TRBJ2-3; no clear D gene. Germline loops: CDR1 LGHNA, CDR2 YNFKEQ. Deletions cut 2 bases from V and 2 bases from J, with 11 bases between. The CDR3 contains 15 residues. CDR3 nucleotide sequence: TGTGCCAGCAGCCAATACTCTGAGCACACAGATACGCAGTATTTT. It is translated as CASSQYSEHTDTQYF.

Concerning this clone: Within the sample, other DNA sequences also encode this same CDR3. V usage is TRBV5-4 and J usage is TRBJ2-3; 12 nucleotides align to TRBD2. CDR1 is SGHNT, CDR2 YYREEE, per germline (reference sequence). J was trimmed by 3 bases and V by 0 bases; bases with no gene match: 2. This CDR3 has 16 amino acids. CDR3 bases: TGTGCCAGCAGCTTGGGACTAGCGGGAGTAACAGATACGCAGTATTTT. This sequence encodes CASSLGLAGVTDTQYF.

This sequence joins TRBV18 and TRBJ2-7; tentative D call: TRBD2 (5 bases). Looked up from germline, CDR1 is KGHSH and CDR2 is LQKENI. The CDR3 contains 16 residues. The V end lost 0 bases, the J end lost 2 bases, and 14 bases lay between the germline ends. CDR3 protein: CASSPPQADRPYEQYF. The CDR3 DNA reads TGTGCCAGCTCACCACCGCAAGCGGACCGACCCTACGAGCAGTACTTC.

This clone has a single count. The chain employs TRBV19 and TRBJ1-1, with D possibly being TRBD1 (5 bases). This CDR3 contains 14 residues. Trimming cost V 5 bases and J 5 bases, with 15 bases left between them. Per the germline V gene, CDR1 is LNHDA and CDR2 is SQIVND (reference sequence). The CDR3 is CASSALRGWTEAFF. The CDR3 DNA is TGTGCCAGTAGTGCCCTAAGGGGATGGACTGAAGCTTTCTTT.

The V call is TRBV11-2, the J call TRBJ1-2; tentatively, D is TRBD1 (5 bases). The V end was cut by 2 bases, the J end by 6 bases, with 22 bases between. This CDR3 contains 17 residues. Germline CDR1 and CDR2: SGHAT and FQNNGV. The CDR3 reads CASSLFPGTPSPHGYTF. In DNA form, the CDR3 reads TGTGCCAGCAGCTTATTCCCCGGGACCCCGAGTCCCCATGGCTACACCTTC. The whole variable domain, filled in from reference TRBV11-2 and TRBJ1-2, reads EAGVAQSPRYKIIEKRQSVAFWCNPISGHATLYWYQQILGQGPKLLIQFQNNGVVDDSQLPKDRFSAERLKGVDSTLKIQPAKLEDSAVYLCASSLFPGTPSPHGYTFGSGTRLTVV.

V is TRBV5-4 and J is TRBJ2-2; D is possibly TRBD2 (5 bases). Germline-derived CDR1 and CDR2 are SGHNT and YYREEE (reference sequence). The V gene lost 5 bases and the J gene lost 0 bases, with 14 bases spanning the gap. The CDR3 is 16 residues long. CDR3 bases: TGTGCCAGCAGACCCAGACTATTGTCGAACACCGGGGAGCTGTTTTTT. It translates to CASRPRLLSNTGELFF.

The CDR3 region has the DNA TGTGCCAGCAGTCCCCGGTTCGGGAACTCTGGAAACACCATATATTTT. Translation gives CASSPRFGNSGNTIYF. The chain is built from TRBV27 and TRBJ1-3; D ambiguous. Between the trimmed V and J ends, which lost 5 bases and 0 bases, there was a span of 14 bases. The CDR3 loop spans 16 amino acids. CDR1 is MNHEY and CDR2 is SMNVEV in the germline V gene (reference sequence).

The chain is built from TRBV5-4 and TRBJ2-3; TRBD1 is a possible D gene (6 bases). This CDR3 has 14 amino acids. Germline CDR1 SGHNT, CDR2 YYREEE (reference sequence). Trimming cost V 3 bases and J 6 bases, with 14 bases left between them. The CDR3 loop is CASSWDTPRDTQYF. Written as DNA, the CDR3 is TGTGCCAGCAGCTGGGACACTCCGAGGGATACGCAGTATTTT.

This chain links TRBV19 with TRBJ2-3; D unclear. V lost 5 bases and J lost 4, with 10 bases in between. Looked up from germline, CDR1 is LNHDA and CDR2 is SQIVND (reference sequence). This CDR3 has 13 residues. The CDR3 DNA sequence: TGTGCCAGTAGTCTAATAGGCTCAGATACGCAGTATTTT. Translation gives CASSLIGSDTQYF.

This sequence joins TRBV2 and TRBJ2-4; 14 nucleotides align to TRBD2. CDR3 length equals 15 residues. V shed 2 bases, J shed 15 bases, and the junction held 9 bases outside the gene matches. CDR1 and CDR2 from the germline V gene are SNHLY and FYNNEI. The chain's CDR3 is CASSERPGLAGARYF. DNA of the CDR3: TGTGCCAGCAGTGAACGACCGGGACTAGCGGGAGCGAGGTACTTC.

The chain is built from TRBV7-8 and TRBJ2-1, with 14 bases that match TRBD2. Germline V gene lookup returns CDR1 SGHVS and CDR2 FQNEAQ. CDR3 length: 14 residues. With V trimmed by 7 bases and J by 7 bases, 3 bases remained unmatched. The CDR3, as DNA: TGTGCCAGCACAGGACTAGCGGGAGGAAATGAGCAGTTCTTC. It encodes CASTGLAGGNEQFF.

The genes are TRBV11-3 and TRBJ2-7; 8 bases are a match to TRBD1. This CDR3 comprises 15 residues. Trimming cost V 1 base and J 2 bases; bases outside gene matches: 4. CDR1 is SGHNT, CDR2 YENEEA, per germline. The chain's CDR3 is CASSLGGTGAYEQYF. Written as DNA, the CDR3 is TGTGCCAGCAGCTTAGGCGGGACAGGAGCCTACGAGCAGTACTTC.

The rearrangement uses TRBV19 and TRBJ2-5; D perhaps matches TRBD1 (6 bases). The germline V gene encodes CDR1 LNHDA and CDR2 SQIVND (reference sequence). The CDR3 consists of 14 residues. V lost 4 bases and J lost 1, with 10 bases in between. CDR3 nucleotide sequence: TGTGCCAGTAGTACAAGGACAGTCCAAGAGACCCAGTACTTC. It yields the protein CASSTRTVQETQYF.

V is TRBV19 and J is TRBJ2-1; TRBD2 matches 10 bases. The CDR3 spans 16 residues. With 4 bases clipped from V and 6 bases from J, the junction kept 9 bases outside the gene matches. In germline, CDR1 is LNHDA, CDR2 SQIVND (reference sequence). CDR3 sequence: CASSSFRLAGFNEQFF. CDR3 nucleotide sequence: TGTGCCAGTAGTAGCTTCCGACTAGCGGGCTTCAATGAGCAGTTCTTC.

The gene calls are TRBV28 and TRBJ2-7; D is perhaps TRBD1 (5 bases). V gave up 5 bases and J gave up 1 base, with 18 bases separating them. This CDR3 comprises 16 residues. CDR1 is MDHEN, CDR2 SYDVKM, per germline. The CDR3 here is CASSPPGLPTSYEQYF. The CDR3 region has the DNA TGTGCCAGCAGTCCCCCAGGGTTGCCGACTTCCTACGAGCAGTACTTC.

The chain has TRBV25-1 and TRBJ1-4; D possibly corresponds to TRBD1 (5 bases). This CDR3 is built from 14 residues. The germline V gene encodes CDR1 MGHDK and CDR2 SYGVNS. Trimming pared 7 bases from V and 6 bases from J, leaving 15 bases between. CDR3 bases: TGTGCCAGCACCGGGACGACCTGGCATGAAAAACTGTTTTTT. Its translation is CASTGTTWHEKLFF.

The V call is TRBV4-1, the J call TRBJ2-1, with 7 bases identical to TRBD1. Germline assignment: CDR1 MGHRA and CDR2 YSYEKL. Trimming took 7 bases from V and 7 from J; bases not matched to a gene: 13. The length of the CDR3 is 15 residues. This CDR3 is CASTTQGYGLNEQFF. The CDR3 coding sequence is TGCGCCAGCACCACACAGGGGTACGGGCTAAATGAGCAGTTCTTC.

The V gene is TRBV28, the J gene TRBJ2-7; 7 positions agree with TRBD2. The CDR3 totals 13 residues. Germline V gene sequence: CDR1 MDHEN, CDR2 SYDVKM. The ends lost 5 bases at V and 6 bases at J; junction bases unmatched: 7. In DNA form, the CDR3 reads TGTGCCAGCAGTCCAGCAGGGAGGGGCGAGCAGTACTTC. Translating gives CASSPAGRGEQYF.

V gene TRBV7-8 combines with J gene TRBJ2-5, with TRBD1 as a possible D gene (5 bases). Trimming left V 0 bases short and J 2 bases short, with 16 bases between. In germline, CDR1 is SGHVS, CDR2 FQNEAQ. This CDR3 region has 17 residues. The CDR3 bases are TGTGCCAGCAGCTTAGCTCGGACAAAAGTTTGGCAAGAGACCCAGTACTTC. Its protein product is CASSLARTKVWQETQYF.

This chain joins TRBV2 and TRBJ2-7, with TRBD2 identical over 9 bases. This CDR3 is 14 amino acids long. J was trimmed by 4 bases and V by 2 bases; bases with no gene match: 3. Germline assignment: CDR1 SNHLY and CDR2 FYNNEI. The CDR3 DNA reads TGTGCCAGCAGTGAACCGGGACTAGCTTACGAGCAGTACTTC. Its protein is CASSEPGLAYEQYF.

The chain uses TRBV7-8 and TRBJ2-7, with no clear D. This CDR3 spans 14 amino acids. From germline, CDR1 is SGHVS and CDR2 FQNEAQ. Deletions cut 0 bases from V and 3 bases from J, with 9 bases between. The CDR3 here is CASSLAISSYEQYF. In DNA form, the CDR3 reads TGTGCCAGCAGCTTAGCGATCTCAAGCTACGAGCAGTACTTC.

The V gene is TRBV19, the J gene TRBJ2-2; 12 positions match TRBD2. The CDR3 is 17 amino acids. CDR1 is LNHDA and CDR2 is SQIVND in the germline V gene (reference sequence). The J segment lost 4 bases and the V segment lost 7 bases, leaving 10 bases of the junction unmatched. The CDR3, as DNA: TGTGCCAGTAAAACGACTAGCGGGAGTTTGGGCACCGGGGAGCTGTTTTTT. Translated: CASKTTSGSLGTGELFF.

The chain uses TRBV11-2 and TRBJ2-3, with 10 positions matching TRBD2. The V segment lost 2 bases and the J segment 2 bases; nucleotides outside the gene matches: 10. Per the germline V gene, CDR1 is SGHAT and CDR2 is FQNNGV. The CDR3 contains 18 residues. CDR3 in amino acids: CASSLIGTSEGYTDTQYF. The CDR3 bases are TGTGCCAGCAGCTTAATTGGGACTAGCGAGGGGTACACAGATACGCAGTATTTT.